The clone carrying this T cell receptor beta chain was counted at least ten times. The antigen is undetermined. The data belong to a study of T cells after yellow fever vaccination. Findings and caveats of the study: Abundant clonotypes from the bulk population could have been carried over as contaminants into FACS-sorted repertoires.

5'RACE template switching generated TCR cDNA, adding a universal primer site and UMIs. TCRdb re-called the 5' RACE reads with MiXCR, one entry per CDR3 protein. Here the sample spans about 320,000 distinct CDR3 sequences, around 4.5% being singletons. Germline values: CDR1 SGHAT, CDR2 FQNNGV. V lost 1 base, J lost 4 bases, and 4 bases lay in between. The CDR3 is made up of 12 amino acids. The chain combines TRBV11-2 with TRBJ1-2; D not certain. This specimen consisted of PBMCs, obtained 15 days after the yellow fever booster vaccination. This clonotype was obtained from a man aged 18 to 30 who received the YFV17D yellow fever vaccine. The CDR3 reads CASSLGAYGYTF. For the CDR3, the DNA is TGTGCCAGCAGCTTAGGTGCCTATGGCTACACCTTC. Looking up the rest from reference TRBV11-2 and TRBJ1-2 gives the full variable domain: EAGVAQSPRYKIIEKRQSVAFWCNPISGHATLYWYQQILGQGPKLLIQFQNNGVVDDSQLPKDRFSAERLKGVDSTLKIQPAKLEDSAVYLCASSLGAYGYTFGSGTRLTVV.